The entry below gives a single T cell receptor (beta chain) sequence along with its context. Between the trimmed V and J ends, which lost 5 bases and 2 bases, there was a span of 12 bases. CDR1 is MDHEN, CDR2 SYDVKM, per germline. The CDR3 has 14 residues. Original processing notes: Nucleated cell counts were estimated from reference gene primer amplification. Produced via immunoSEQ multiplex PCR; TCRdb's table is partial and in-frame only. D and trimming were read from the DNA, whereas the V and J calls and clone size are those reported in that table. This sample has a few hundred thousand clones, with around 84% found just once. These data belong to a study of blood T cell repertoires in COVID-19. Study background: COVID-19 samples collected from the United States, Italy and Spain covered acute and convalescent phases. Nucleic acid was either cDNA or gDNA, and it came from T cells, B-cell-depleted T cells, or PBMCs.

This receptor was identified in a young woman with acute or convalescent COVID-19. The sequenced sample consisted of peripheral blood. The chain recombines TRBV28 with TRBJ1-1, with no clear D. CDR3 nucleotides: TGTGCCAGCAGTCTACCACAGTTAAACACTGAAGCTTTCTTT. This encodes CASSLPQLNTEAFF.